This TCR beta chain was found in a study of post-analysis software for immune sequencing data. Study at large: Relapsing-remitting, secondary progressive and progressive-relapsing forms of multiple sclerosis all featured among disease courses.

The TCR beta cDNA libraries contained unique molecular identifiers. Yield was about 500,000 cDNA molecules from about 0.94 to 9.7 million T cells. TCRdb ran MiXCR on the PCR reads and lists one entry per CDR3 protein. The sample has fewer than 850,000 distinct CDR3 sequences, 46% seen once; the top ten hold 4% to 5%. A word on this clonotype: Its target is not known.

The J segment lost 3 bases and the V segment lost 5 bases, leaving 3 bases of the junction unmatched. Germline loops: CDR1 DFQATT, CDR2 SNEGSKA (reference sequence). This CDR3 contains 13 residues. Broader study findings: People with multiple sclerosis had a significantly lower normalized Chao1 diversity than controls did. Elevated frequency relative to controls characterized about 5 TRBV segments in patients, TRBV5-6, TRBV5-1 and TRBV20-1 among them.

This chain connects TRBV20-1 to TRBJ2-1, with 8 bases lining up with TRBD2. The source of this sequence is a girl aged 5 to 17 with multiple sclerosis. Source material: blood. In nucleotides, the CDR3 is TGCAGTGCTCCCGGGACTAGCTACAATGAGCAGTTCTTC. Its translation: CSAPGTSYNEQFF.